These 16 T cell receptor beta chains originate from one sample sequenced in a study of cytomegalovirus exposure and HLA in healthy donors. It was with 60 Vbeta and 13 Jbeta primers that the PCR ran. Sequencing used immunoSEQ multiplex PCR; TCRdb keeps in-frame clones, though not all of them. This sample has roughly 120,000 clones, with around 78% found just once. Sequencing was done on a sample of PBMCs. The receptors come from a man in his fifties or sixties in good health and CMV-seropositive.

This clone was seen a few times. CDR3 sequence (DNA): TGCGCCAGCAGCCAAGGGCCTGGCTACGAGCAGTACTTC. Translating gives CASSQGPGYEQYF. This sequence joins TRBV4-1 and TRBJ2-7; D remains ambiguous. The CDR3 contains 13 residues. With 1 base removed from V and 3 bases from J, the gap between germline ends came to 7 bases. Per the germline V gene, CDR1 is MGHRA and CDR2 is YSYEKL.

This chain's CDR3 is CASKEVISTDTQYF. DNA for the CDR3: TGTGCCAGCAAGGAGGTGATTAGCACAGATACGCAGTATTTT. The chain is built from TRBV2 and TRBJ2-3, with D maybe TRBD2 (5 bases). CDR3 length: 14 residues. CDR1 and CDR2 from the germline V gene are SNHLY and FYNNEI. V was shortened by 7 bases and J by 0 bases, with 11 bases between the two germline ends.

The V gene is TRBV2, the J gene TRBJ1-5; perhaps TRBD1 as D (5 bases). The CDR3 is 16 amino acids. Deletions cut 5 bases from V and 3 bases from J, with 17 bases between. The germline CDR1 and CDR2 sequences are SNHLY and FYNNEI. The CDR3 region is CASSTLTDRSNQPQHF. CDR3 in DNA: TGTGCCAGCAGTACCCTCACAGACAGATCCAATCAGCCCCAGCATTTT.

This chain links TRBV11-2 with TRBJ1-3; 10 positions agree with TRBD1. The CDR3 runs to 13 residues. J lost 9 bases, V lost 5 bases, and 4 bases had no gene match. The germline V gene encodes CDR1 SGHAT and CDR2 FQNNGV. The CDR3 nucleotides read TGTGCCAGCAGCCCGGGACAGGGGACCACCATATATTTT. This codes for CASSPGQGTTIYF. The complete variable domain, with remaining parts taken from reference TRBV11-2 and TRBJ1-3, reads EAGVAQSPRYKIIEKRQSVAFWCNPISGHATLYWYQQILGQGPKLLIQFQNNGVVDDSQLPKDRFSAERLKGVDSTLKIQPAKLEDSAVYLCASSPGQGTTIYFGEGSWLTVV.

This sequence joins TRBV7-9 and TRBJ1-1; no reliable D call. The CDR3 contains 13 residues. Germline values: CDR1 SEHNR, CDR2 FQNEAQ (reference sequence). The germline V and J ends were trimmed by 3 bases and 4 bases, with 9 bases remaining between them. The CDR3 spells CASSLYGVTEAFF. CDR3 sequence (DNA): TGTGCCAGCAGCTTGTACGGGGTCACTGAAGCTTTCTTT.

The genes are TRBV5-4 and TRBJ2-5; TRBD2 matches at 7 bases. Germline V CDR1 and CDR2: SGHNT, YYREEE (reference sequence). There are 14 residues in the CDR3. Trimming at V came to 6 bases and at J to 2 bases, leaving 7 bases not matched to a gene. In DNA, the CDR3 is TGTGCCAGCACCTATGGGGGGGTACAAGAGACCCAGTACTTC. It codes for CASTYGGVQETQYF.

This clone was picked up one time. The V and J genes are TRBV5-6 and TRBJ1-1; D remains ambiguous. Deletions cut 1 base from V and 11 bases from J, with 15 bases between. The length of the CDR3 is 13 residues. CDR1 and CDR2 (germline): SGHDT, YYEEEE. CDR3 sequence: CASSLLGGESAFF. CDR3 coding DNA: TGTGCCAGCAGCTTGTTGGGCGGGGAATCCGCTTTCTTT. Complete variable domain (other parts from reference TRBV5-6 and TRBJ1-1): DAGVTQSPTHLIKTRGQQVTLRCSPKSGHDTVSWYQQALGQGPQFIFQYYEEEERQRGNFPDRFSGHQFPNYSSELNVNALLLGDSALYLCASSLLGGESAFFGQGTRLTVV.

This clone was counted a few times. J is TRBJ1-2 and V is TRBV2; D is unresolved. Trimming cost V 6 bases and J 6 bases, with 14 bases left between them. The CDR3 runs to 13 residues. Per the germline V gene, CDR1 is SNHLY and CDR2 is FYNNEI. CDR3 DNA: TGTGCCAGCAGGGCCCCCCTCGAGGATGGCTACACCTTC. As protein: CASRAPLEDGYTF.

This chain connects TRBV29-1 to TRBJ1-1, with 9 bases identical to TRBD1. This CDR3 comprises 14 residues. V shed 3 bases, J shed 4 bases, and the junction held 6 bases outside the gene matches. Germline-derived CDR1 and CDR2 are SQVTM and ANQGSEA. The CDR3 loop reads CSVERGQGSTEAFF. The CDR3 region has the DNA TGCAGCGTTGAGAGGGGACAGGGTAGCACTGAAGCTTTCTTT.

The rearrangement uses TRBV28 and TRBJ1-6, with D perhaps matching TRBD1 (5 bases). V lost 3 bases to trimming and J lost 0 bases, with 21 bases between them. Germline V gene lookup returns CDR1 MDHEN and CDR2 SYDVKM. The CDR3 loop spans 20 amino acids. The CDR3 loop reads CASSLVQRWGISSYNSPLHF. The CDR3 DNA is TGTGCCAGCAGTTTGGTCCAGAGGTGGGGCATCAGCTCCTATAATTCACCCCTCCACTTT.

The chain employs TRBV5-1 and TRBJ1-2; no clear D gene. Germline V gene sequence: CDR1 SGHRS, CDR2 YFSETQ. V lost 4 bases and J 7 bases, leaving 17 bases between the germline ends. The length of the CDR3 is 14 residues. The CDR3 DNA sequence: TGCGCCAGCAGCCCCAACCCGGGAGGATCTGGCTACACCTTC. Translation: CASSPNPGGSGYTF.

The chain uses TRBV6-5 and TRBJ2-2, with D uncertain. Germline CDR1 reads MNHEY; CDR2 reads SVGAGI. There are 14 residues in the CDR3. V was pared by 2 bases and J by 9 bases, with 13 bases between. CDR3 DNA sequence: TGTGCCAGCAGTTACCGGTCTCGCTACTGGGAGCTGTTTTTT. Its protein product is CASSYRSRYWELFF.

The chain uses TRBV27 and TRBJ2-7; 7 bases match TRBD1. CDR3 length: 18 residues. CDR1 and CDR2 from the germline V gene are MNHEY and SMNVEV (reference sequence). J gave up 3 bases and V 9 bases, and 23 bases lay outside the gene matches. The CDR3: CASLPRYVIGQENYEQYF. In nucleotides, the CDR3 is TGTGCCAGTCTCCCTCGTTACGTTATCGGACAGGAAAACTACGAGCAGTACTTC.

In regard to this clone: At one end, the junction sequence differs from germline, possibly due to a read error. The J gene is TRBJ1-1, the V gene TRBV18; D is possibly TRBD1 (6 bases). The CDR3 loop spans 12 amino acids. Germline values: CDR1 KGHSH, CDR2 LQKENI. CDR3 sequence: CASSPGGAQAFF. The CDR3 nucleotides read TGTGCCAGCTCCCCCGGGGGGGCCCAAGCGTTCTTT.

J is TRBJ2-7 and V is TRBV21-1; TRBD1 is the table's D call, not checked against the DNA. TRBV21-1 is a pseudogene locus. This CDR3 contains 16 residues. The CDR3: CASSKERGQGLQEQYF. For the CDR3, the DNA is TGTGCCAGCAGCAAAGAACGCGGACAGGGGCTACAGGAGCAGTACTTC.

This chain joins TRBV30 and TRBJ2-7, with a possible D match to TRBD2 (6 bases). This CDR3 contains 12 residues. The germline V gene encodes CDR1 GTSNPN and CDR2 SVGIG (reference sequence). V dropped 5 bases and J dropped 7 bases, with 15 bases sitting between them. The CDR3 loop reads CAWETSTREQYF. CDR3 nucleotides: TGTGCCTGGGAGACTAGTACTCGAGAGCAGTACTTC.